A single sample gave rise to the 28 T cell receptor beta chains below, sequenced in a study of T cell responses to AZD1222 COVID-19 vaccine. TCRdb's copy holds only in-frame clones and misses some; the assay was immunoSEQ multiplex PCR. This table has 100,000 or so clones, 75% to 95% appearing once. The starting material was peripheral blood, obtained on day 0 of AZD1222 vaccination. Every receptor here comes from an adult in good health.

The sample holds a few counts of this clone. The V and J genes are TRBV28 and TRBJ2-5; maybe TRBD1 (5 bases). This CDR3 is 15 amino acids long. The V gene lost 0 bases and the J gene lost 1 base, with 9 bases spanning the gap. Germline V gene sequence: CDR1 MDHEN, CDR2 SYDVKM. The CDR3 here is CASSLWDTFQETQYF. DNA of the CDR3: TGTGCCAGCAGTTTATGGGACACTTTCCAAGAGACCCAGTACTTC. The full variable domain, rest sourced from reference TRBV28 and TRBJ2-5, is DVKVTQSSRYLVKRTGEKVFLECVQDMDHENMFWYRQDPGLGLRLIYFSYDVKMKEKGDIPEGYSVSREKKERFSLILESASTNQTSMYLCASSLWDTFQETQYFGPGTRLLVL.

This clone has at least ten counts. The chain has TRBV6-5 and TRBJ1-1; tentative D call: TRBD1 (5 bases). CDR3 size: 13 residues. Looked up from germline, CDR1 is MNHEY and CDR2 is SVGAGI. Trimming removed 6 bases at V and 1 base at J, with 9 bases between. In nucleotides, the CDR3 is TGTGCCAGCAGCCAGGGACCGAACACTGAAGCTTTCTTT. This encodes CASSQGPNTEAFF.

The genes are TRBV2 and TRBJ1-2; D perhaps matches TRBD1 (5 bases). This CDR3 region has 14 residues. V was cut by 0 bases and J by 8 bases, with 13 bases left in between. The germline V gene encodes CDR1 SNHLY and CDR2 FYNNEI. The CDR3 DNA reads TGTGCCAGCAGTGAAGCGCGTCAGGGCGGGGGCTACACCTTC. As protein: CASSEARQGGGYTF.

The chain carries TRBV5-6 and TRBJ1-1, with a tentative D call TRBD1 (5 bases). Germline CDR1 is SGHDT and CDR2 is YYEEEE. Trimming shortened V by 4 bases and J by 5 bases, and 9 bases separated the two germline ends. The CDR3 consists of 12 residues. The CDR3 DNA reads as TGTGCCAGCAGCATTCAGGGAACTGAAGCTTTCTTT. Amino acids: CASSIQGTEAFF.

The chain carries TRBV7-8 and TRBJ2-3, with TRBD2 matching 7 bases. Trimming cost V 5 bases and J 2 bases; bases outside gene matches: 4. Germline V gene data show CDR1 as SGHVS and CDR2 as FQNEAQ. The CDR3 spans 14 residues. The CDR3 coding sequence is TGTGCCAGCAGCATCGGGACTATCACAGATACGCAGTATTTT. This codes for CASSIGTITDTQYF.

This chain joins TRBV5-8 and TRBJ1-3; D is perhaps TRBD1 (6 bases). The germline V and J ends were trimmed by 0 bases and 0 bases, with 13 bases remaining between them. This CDR3 contains 17 residues. Per the germline V gene, CDR1 is SGHTS and CDR2 is YDEGEE. CDR3 sequence reads: CASSLEGGSASGNTIYF. CDR3 DNA sequence: TGTGCCAGCAGCTTGGAGGGGGGATCGGCCTCTGGAAACACCATATATTTT.

The chain is built from TRBV30 and TRBJ2-7, with TRBD1 matching 8 bases. Germline loops: CDR1 GTSNPN, CDR2 SVGIG (reference sequence). This CDR3 comprises 14 residues. Trimming removed 4 bases from V and 5 bases from J; junction bases left unmatched: 10. CDR3 in DNA: TGTGCCTGGAATAGACAGGGGATCGGCAACGAGCAGTACTTC. It specifies CAWNRQGIGNEQYF.

The rearrangement links TRBV3-1 (or the pseudogene TRBV3-2) to TRBJ2-7; D unclear. The germline V gene has CDR1 LGHDT and CDR2 YNNKEL (reference sequence). The length of the CDR3 is 13 residues. V was clipped by 0 bases and J by 7 bases, with 10 bases between them. CDR3 amino acids: CASSQDVRLEQYF. CDR3 DNA sequence: TGTGCCAGCAGCCAAGACGTACGGTTGGAGCAGTACTTC.

The chain recombines TRBV9 with TRBJ1-1, with a weak D call TRBD1 (5 bases). V was clipped by 3 bases and J by 6 bases, with 18 bases between them. CDR1 and CDR2 (germline): SGDLS, YYNGEE. This CDR3 region has 15 residues. The CDR3 protein is CASSAGGSWAAEAFF. CDR3 nucleotide sequence: TGTGCCAGCAGCGCGGGGGGGTCCTGGGCTGCTGAAGCTTTCTTT.

The gene calls are TRBV18 and TRBJ2-5, with TRBD2 identical over 12 bases. Germline lookup yields CDR1 KGHSH and CDR2 LQKENI. V gave up 3 bases and J gave up 5 bases; unmatched junction bases: 1. This CDR3 has 14 amino acids. DNA for the CDR3: TGTGCCAGCTCACCCGGACTAGCGGGGGAGACCCAGTACTTC. This codes for CASSPGLAGETQYF.

This clone was picked up a small number of times. J is TRBJ1-2 and V is TRBV12-1. TRBV12-1 is a known pseudogene. The CDR3 is 14 residues long. DNA of the CDR3: TGTGCCAGCAGCCCCGCCCCGTTTCGTAGTGGCTACACCTTC. The encoded protein is CASSPAPFRSGYTF.

The V call is TRBV7-6, the J call TRBJ1-1; no firm D call. The CDR3 loop spans 13 amino acids. With 1 base removed from V and 1 base from J, the gap between germline ends came to 4 bases. Germline CDR1 is SGHVS and CDR2 is FNYEAQ. The DNA for the CDR3 is TGTGCCAGCAGCTTAGATCAGAACACTGAAGCTTTCTTT. It encodes CASSLDQNTEAFF.

The CDR3 is CASSSLSITDTQYF. CDR3 nucleotide sequence: TGTGCCAGCAGCTCCCTATCTATCACAGATACGCAGTATTTT. The V and J genes are TRBV11-3 and TRBJ2-3; D is unresolved. The CDR3 is 14 residues long. Germline-derived CDR1 and CDR2 are SGHNT and YENEEA. V shed 4 bases and J shed 2 bases, with 10 bases lying between them. Together with reference TRBV11-3 and TRBJ2-3, the CDR3 gives the full variable domain: EAGVVQSPRYKIIEKKQPVAFWCNPISGHNTLYWYLQNLGQGPELLIRYENEEAVDDSQLPKDRFSAERLKGVDSTLKIQPAELGDSAVYLCASSSLSITDTQYFGPGTRLTVL.

Turning to this clone: The sample holds other DNA sequences that translate to the same CDR3. This chain connects TRBV9 to TRBJ1-1; D is unclear. The CDR3 runs 13 residues. Trimming stripped 0 bases from V and 3 bases from J, with 6 bases between. Per germline, CDR1 SGDLS and CDR2 YYNGEE. This CDR3 reads CASSVGGDTEAFF. CDR3 nucleotides: TGTGCCAGCAGCGTAGGAGGTGACACTGAAGCTTTCTTT. Full variable domain (rest looked up from reference TRBV9 and TRBJ1-1): DSGVTQTPKHLITATGQRVTLRCSPRSGDLSVYWYQQSLDQGLQFLIQYYNGEERAKGNILERFSAQQFPDLHSELNLSSLELGDSALYFCASSVGGDTEAFFGQGTRLTVV.

This clone was seen just once. This sequence joins TRBV15 and TRBJ1-2, with 8 bases matching TRBD1. The germline V gene encodes CDR1 LNHNV and CDR2 YYDKDF (reference sequence). This CDR3 has 12 residues. V shed 6 bases, J shed 8 bases, and the junction held 5 bases outside the gene matches. The CDR3, as DNA: TGTGCCACCAGTCAGGGGGCGTGGGGCTACACCTTC. Amino acids: CATSQGAWGYTF. Looking up the rest from reference TRBV15 and TRBJ1-2 gives the full variable domain: DAMVIQNPRYQVTQFGKPVTLSCSQTLNHNVMYWYQQKSSQAPKLLFHYYDKDFNNEADTPDNFQSRRPNTSFCFLDIRSPGLGDTAMYLCATSQGAWGYTFGSGTRLTVV.

This clone has more than one count but fewer than ten. The J gene is TRBJ2-1, the V gene TRBV6-5; no definite D call. The germline V gene has CDR1 MNHEY and CDR2 SVGAGI. Trimming took off 9 bases at V and 3 bases at J, with 15 bases between the two ends. This CDR3 contains 14 residues. For the CDR3, the DNA is TGTGCCAGTTTTGACAAACTAAACTACAATGAGCAGTTCTTC. It specifies CASFDKLNYNEQFF.

This sequence joins TRBV28 and TRBJ2-3; TRBD2 is a possible D gene (6 bases). Germline CDR1 and CDR2: MDHEN and SYDVKM. The CDR3 runs to 16 residues. Trimming cost V 9 bases and J 4 bases, with 23 bases left between them. This CDR3 is CASWAGLNFPPDTQYF. As DNA, the CDR3 is TGTGCCAGTTGGGCGGGACTCAACTTCCCCCCAGATACGCAGTATTTT.

This chain links TRBV5-1 with TRBJ2-5; D possibly matches TRBD1 or TRBD2 (5 bases each). Deletions cut 4 bases from V and 2 bases from J, with 18 bases between. Germline CDR1 reads SGHRS; CDR2 reads YFSETQ. This CDR3 region has 16 residues. The chain's CDR3 is CASSPVGVVGQETQYF. CDR3 DNA: TGCGCCAGCAGCCCGGTGGGGGTAGTGGGGCAAGAGACCCAGTACTTC.

This sequence joins TRBV5-4 and TRBJ1-5; D unclear. Germline CDR1 reads SGHNT; CDR2 reads YYREEE (reference sequence). The CDR3 covers 13 residues. With 0 bases removed from V and 1 base from J, the gap between germline ends came to 2 bases. CDR3 loop: CASSLDSNQPQHF. The CDR3 DNA is TGTGCCAGCAGCTTGGACAGCAATCAGCCCCAGCATTTT.

The chain recombines TRBV3-1 (or the pseudogene TRBV3-2) with TRBJ1-1; D remains unclear. Germline V gene data show CDR1 as LGHDT and CDR2 as YNNKEL (reference sequence). V shed 4 bases and J shed 7 bases, with 10 bases lying between them. This CDR3 region has 12 residues. DNA of the CDR3: TGTGCCAGCAGCCTCTTGGAGAATGAAGCTTTCTTT. Protein product: CASSLLENEAFF.

The chain has TRBV28 and TRBJ1-4; 7 bases map to TRBD1. V gave up 4 bases and J gave up 8 bases; unmatched junction bases: 10. The CDR3 is made up of 15 amino acids. Germline V gene data show CDR1 as MDHEN and CDR2 as SYDVKM. The CDR3 DNA follows: TGTGCCAGCAGTTCCCTAGGGGGCGCTGACGAAAAACTGTTTTTT. It specifies CASSSLGGADEKLFF.

V is TRBV3-1 (or the pseudogene TRBV3-2) and J is TRBJ1-5, with no clear D. V was pared by 1 base and J by 5 bases, with 6 bases between. The length of the CDR3 is 13 residues. The V gene's germline CDR1 is LGHDT and CDR2 YNNKEL (reference sequence). CDR3 sequence: CASSQGPYQPQHF. The CDR3 region has the DNA TGTGCCAGCAGCCAAGGGCCTTATCAGCCCCAGCATTTT.

The chain is built from TRBV19 and TRBJ2-2, with TRBD2 matching 11 bases. This CDR3 region has 14 residues. Trimming removed 5 bases from V and 5 bases from J; junction bases left unmatched: 1. Germline CDR1 reads LNHDA; CDR2 reads SQIVND (reference sequence). The DNA of the CDR3 is TGTGCCAGTAGTTTAGCGGGGGGGACCGGGGAGCTGTTTTTT. Translated, it gives CASSLAGGTGELFF.

V gene TRBV19 combines with J gene TRBJ1-5, with D maybe TRBD1 (6 bases). This CDR3 comprises 14 residues. Germline assignment: CDR1 LNHDA and CDR2 SQIVND (reference sequence). V lost 3 bases to trimming and J lost 3 bases, with 9 bases between them. The CDR3 DNA follows: TGTGCCAGTAGTATTCGGGACACCAATCAGCCCCAGCATTTT. Translation: CASSIRDTNQPQHF.

This chain links TRBV28 with TRBJ1-2; 7 bases are shared with TRBD1. This CDR3 has 17 amino acids. Germline V gives CDR1 MDHEN, CDR2 SYDVKM. Trimming removed 3 bases from V and 2 bases from J; junction bases left unmatched: 12. This CDR3 reads CASSFLERQGGNYGYTF. CDR3 nucleotide sequence: TGTGCCAGCAGTTTCCTAGAGAGGCAAGGGGGCAACTATGGCTACACCTTC.

The chain links TRBV9 to TRBJ2-2; D is undetermined. V lost 4 bases and J lost 4, with 11 bases in between. Germline CDR1 is SGDLS and CDR2 is YYNGEE. The CDR3 has 14 amino acids. DNA for the CDR3: TGTGCCAGCAGCTCCGGCGCCACCACCGGGGAGCTGTTTTTT. Translation gives CASSSGATTGELFF.

The CDR3 DNA reads TGTGCCAGCAGTTCCCCCGGTCAGCCCCAGCATTTT. Protein: CASSSPGQPQHF. This sequence joins TRBV28 and TRBJ1-5, with D hard to call. Germline V gene sequence: CDR1 MDHEN, CDR2 SYDVKM. The germline V and J ends were trimmed by 4 bases and 6 bases, with 7 bases remaining between them. The CDR3 has 12 amino acids.

The chain's CDR3 is CASSLDNPRDYGYTF. CDR3 nucleotides: TGTGCCAGCAGCTTAGATAACCCCAGGGATTATGGCTACACCTTC. V and J are TRBV11-3 and TRBJ1-2, with D possibly being TRBD1 (5 bases). Germline values: CDR1 SGHNT, CDR2 YENEEA. The CDR3 runs 15 residues. Trimming shortened V by 0 bases and J by 5 bases, and 13 bases separated the two germline ends.